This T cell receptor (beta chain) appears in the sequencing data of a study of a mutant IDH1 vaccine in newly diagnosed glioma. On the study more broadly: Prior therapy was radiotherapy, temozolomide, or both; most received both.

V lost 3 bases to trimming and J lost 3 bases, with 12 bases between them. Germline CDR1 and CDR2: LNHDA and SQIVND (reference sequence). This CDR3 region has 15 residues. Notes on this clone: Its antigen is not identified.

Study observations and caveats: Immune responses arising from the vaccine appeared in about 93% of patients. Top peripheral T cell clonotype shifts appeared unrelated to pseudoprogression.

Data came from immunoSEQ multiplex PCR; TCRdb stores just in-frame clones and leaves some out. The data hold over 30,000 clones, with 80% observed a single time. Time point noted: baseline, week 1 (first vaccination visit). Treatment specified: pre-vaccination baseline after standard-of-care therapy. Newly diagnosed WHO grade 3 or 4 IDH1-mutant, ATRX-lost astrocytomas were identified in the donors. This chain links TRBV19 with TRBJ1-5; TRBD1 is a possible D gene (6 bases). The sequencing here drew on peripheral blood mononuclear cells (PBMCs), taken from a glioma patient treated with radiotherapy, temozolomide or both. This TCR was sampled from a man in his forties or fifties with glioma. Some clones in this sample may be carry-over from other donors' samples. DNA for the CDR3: TGTGCCAGTAGTATTAGGTGGACAGACAATCAGCCCCAGCATTTT. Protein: CASSIRWTDNQPQHF.